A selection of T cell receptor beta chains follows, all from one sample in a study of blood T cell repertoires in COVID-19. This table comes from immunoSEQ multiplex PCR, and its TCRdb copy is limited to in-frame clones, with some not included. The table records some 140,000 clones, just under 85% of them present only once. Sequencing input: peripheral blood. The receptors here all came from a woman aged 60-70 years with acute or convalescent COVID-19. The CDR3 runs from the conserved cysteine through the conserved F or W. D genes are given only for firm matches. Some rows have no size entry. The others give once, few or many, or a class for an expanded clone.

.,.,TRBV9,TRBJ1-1,CASSVAVWTEAFF,TGTGCCAGCAGCGTAGCGGTATGGACTGAAGCTTTCTTT
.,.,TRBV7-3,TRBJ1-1,CASSPTGTTITEAFF,TGTGCCAGCAGCCCTACCGGGACAACCATCACTGAAGCTTTCTTT
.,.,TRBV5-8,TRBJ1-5,CASSLVSGGNQPQHF,TGTGCCAGCAGCTTGGTCAGCGGGGGCAACCAGCCCCAGCATTTT
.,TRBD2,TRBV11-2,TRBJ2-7,CASSLGLLAGGPEEQYF,TGTGCCAGCAGCTTGGGGTTGCTAGCGGGGGGCCCTGAAGAGCAGTACTTC
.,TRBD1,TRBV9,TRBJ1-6,CASSVNRGRYNSPLHF,TGTGCCAGCAGCGTCAACAGGGGTCGGTATAATTCACCCCTCCACTTT
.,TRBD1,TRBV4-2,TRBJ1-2,CASSRRTGDLYGYTF,TGTGCCAGCAGCCGCCGGACAGGTGATCTTTACGGCTACACCTTC
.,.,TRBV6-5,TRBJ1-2,CATTDSARLDGYTF,TGTGCCACCACAGACAGTGCCCGTTTAGATGGCTACACCTTC
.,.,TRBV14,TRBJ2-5,CASSRHQTGSRETQYF,TGTGCCAGCAGCCGCCACCAAACAGGTTCTCGTGAGACCCAGTACTTC
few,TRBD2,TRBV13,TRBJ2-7,CASSPGGRGGRGEQYF,TGTGCCAGCAGCCCGGGGGGGAGGGGCGGCAGGGGCGAGCAGTACTTC
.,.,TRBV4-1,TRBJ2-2,CASSQVGWGRGTGELFF,TGCGCCAGCAGCCAAGTGGGATGGGGCAGGGGAACCGGGGAGCTGTTTTTT
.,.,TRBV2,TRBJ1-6,CASRGWGGSPLHF,TGTGCCAGCAGGGGTTGGGGCGGTTCACCCCTCCACTTT
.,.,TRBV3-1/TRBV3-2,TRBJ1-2,CASSQDLGGKGYTF,TGTGCCAGCAGCCAAGATCTCGGAGGGAAAGGCTACACCTTC
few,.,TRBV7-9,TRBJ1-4,CASSLGQLNNEKLFF,TGTGCCAGCAGCTTAGGACAGTTAAATAATGAAAAACTGTTTTTT
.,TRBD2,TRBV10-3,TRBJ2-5,CAISERSIAGGETQYF,TGTGCCATCAGTGAGCGCTCCATAGCGGGGGGAGAGACCCAGTACTTC
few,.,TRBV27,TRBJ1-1,CASSLNWGTTEAFF,TGTGCCAGCAGTTTAAATTGGGGCACCACTGAAGCTTTCTTT
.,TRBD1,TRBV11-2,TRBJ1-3,CASSLGQTVDTIYF,TGTGCCAGCAGCCTGGGACAGACTGTAGACACCATATATTTT
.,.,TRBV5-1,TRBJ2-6,CASFEAGANVLTF,TGCGCCAGCTTTGAGGCTGGGGCCAACGTCCTGACTTTC
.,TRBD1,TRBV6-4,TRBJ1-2,CASSLSGGGYYGYTF,TGTGCCAGCAGCCTCTCAGGGGGCGGCTACTATGGCTACACCTTC
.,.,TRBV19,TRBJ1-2,CASSIAPGAGEYNGYTF,TGTGCCAGTAGTATAGCCCCTGGGGCAGGGGAATATAATGGCTACACCTTC
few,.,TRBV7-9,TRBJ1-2,CASSLRVNNYGYTF,TGTGCCAGCAGCCTCAGGGTGAATAACTATGGCTACACCTTC